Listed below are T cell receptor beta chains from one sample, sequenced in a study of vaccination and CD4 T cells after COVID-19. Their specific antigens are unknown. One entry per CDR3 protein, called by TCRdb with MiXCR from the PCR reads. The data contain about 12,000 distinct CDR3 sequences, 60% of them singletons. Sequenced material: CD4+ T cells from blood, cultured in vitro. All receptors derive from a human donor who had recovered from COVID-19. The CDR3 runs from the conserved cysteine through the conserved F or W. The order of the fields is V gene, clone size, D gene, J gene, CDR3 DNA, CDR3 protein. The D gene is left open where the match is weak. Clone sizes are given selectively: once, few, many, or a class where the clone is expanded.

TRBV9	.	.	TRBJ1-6	TGTGCCAGCAGCGCTTGGGGTAATTCACCCCTCCACTTT	CASSAWGNSPLHF
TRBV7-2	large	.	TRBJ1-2	TGTGCCAGCAGCTTAGACGCATCTACAAACTATGGCTACACCTTC	CASSLDASTNYGYTF
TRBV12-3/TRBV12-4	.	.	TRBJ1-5	TGTGCCAGCACCTATGCGGGGTCAGCTCAGCCCCAGCATTTT	CASTYAGSAQPQHF
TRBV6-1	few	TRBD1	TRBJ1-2	TGTGCCAGCAGCCGTCCCGGGACAGGGGACGGCTATGGCTACACCTTC	CASSRPGTGDGYGYTF
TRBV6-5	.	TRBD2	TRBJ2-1	TGTGCCAGCAGTTACGTGGGAGGGGTGTATAATGAGCAGTTCTTC	CASSYVGGVYNEQFF
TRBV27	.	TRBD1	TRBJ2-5	TGTGCCAGCAGCAGGGGGTACCAAGAGACCCAGTACTTC	CASSRGYQETQYF
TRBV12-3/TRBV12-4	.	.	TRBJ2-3	TGTGCCAGCAGTTTTCAAGATACGCAGTATTTT	CASSFQDTQYF
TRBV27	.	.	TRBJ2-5	TGTGCCAGCAGTTTTCGGTCTAGTCAAGAGACCCAGTACTTC	CASSFRSSQETQYF
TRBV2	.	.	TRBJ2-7	TGTGCCAGCAGTGTGGAACTAGGGGGCTACGAGCAGTACTTC	CASSVELGGYEQYF
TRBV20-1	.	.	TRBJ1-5	TGCAGTGCTAGGCATAGCAATCAGCCCCAGCATTTT	CSARHSNQPQHF
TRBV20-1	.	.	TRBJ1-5	TGCAGTGCTAGAGGGGAGACAGGTCTAACCCCCCAGCATTTT	CSARGETGLTPQHF
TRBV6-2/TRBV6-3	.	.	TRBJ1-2	TGTGCCAGCAGTTCCGGGGGGGCGGTGAATGGCTACACCTTC	CASSSGGAVNGYTF
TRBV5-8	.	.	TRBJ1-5	TGTGCCAGCAGCTTCTTGGGTCAGCCCCAGCATTTT	CASSFLGQPQHF
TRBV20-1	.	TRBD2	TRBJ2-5	TGCAGTGCTAGAGTAGTACTAGCGGGCTACCAAGAGACCCAGTACTTC	CSARVVLAGYQETQYF
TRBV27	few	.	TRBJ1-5	TGTGCCAGCAGGCCGGGATTACCGAGTGGGCCCCAGCATTTT	CASRPGLPSGPQHF
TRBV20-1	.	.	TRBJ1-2	TGCAGTGCTAGACCCGCGACTTTCTATGGCTACACCTTC	CSARPATFYGYTF
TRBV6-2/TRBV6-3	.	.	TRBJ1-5	TGTGCCAGCAGCCGACATTTGGAGAGCAATCAGCCCCAGCATTTT	CASSRHLESNQPQHF
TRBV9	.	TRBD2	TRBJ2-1	TGTGCCAGCAGCCCCGGGGTAGCGGGAGCGGATGAGCAGTTCTTC	CASSPGVAGADEQFF
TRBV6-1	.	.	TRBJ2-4	TGTGCCCACTACCCTTCCTCGGGAGCCCCAGGCATTCAGTACTTC	CAHYPSSGAPGIQYF
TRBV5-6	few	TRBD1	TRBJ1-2	TGTGCCAGCAGCTTCAATTCAGGGGGAACCTATGGCTACACCTTC	CASSFNSGGTYGYTF
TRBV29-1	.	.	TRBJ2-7	TGCAGCGTTGGATACGGCGGGGACTCCTACGAGCAGTACTTC	CSVGYGGDSYEQYF
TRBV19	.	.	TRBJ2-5	TGTGCCAGTAGTATCTCTAGATCCGTCCAAGAGACCCAGTACTTC	CASSISRSVQETQYF
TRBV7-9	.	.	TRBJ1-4	TGTGCCAGCAGCTTATTTGGTGAGGCAAAACTGTTTTTT	CASSLFGEAKLFF
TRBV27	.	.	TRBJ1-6	TGTGCCAGCAGTCAACGGGGAGATAAGGGTCCACCCCTCCACTTT	CASSQRGDKGPPLHF
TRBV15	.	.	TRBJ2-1	TGTACCACCAGCAGATTGGGGAGCTCCTACAATGAGCAGTTCTTC	CTTSRLGSSYNEQFF
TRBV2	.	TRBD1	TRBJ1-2	TGTGCCAGCAGTGAAGGGACAGGGGGCAACAGCTATGGCTACACCTTC	CASSEGTGGNSYGYTF
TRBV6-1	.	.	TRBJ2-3	TGTGCCAGCAGGGAGTTTGATACGCAGTATTTT	CASREFDTQYF
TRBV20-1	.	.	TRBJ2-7	TGCAGTGCAGTAAGCGGAGCCGATTCCTACGAGCAGTACTTC	CSAVSGADSYEQYF
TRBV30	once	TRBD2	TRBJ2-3	TGTGCCTGGAGTCTGGGGGAGGGAGATACGCAGTATTTT	CAWSLGEGDTQYF
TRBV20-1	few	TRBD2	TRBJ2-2	TGCAGTGCTAGAGGGGGACTAGCGGGAACCGGGGAGCTGTTTTTT	CSARGGLAGTGELFF
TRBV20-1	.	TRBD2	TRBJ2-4	TGCAGTGCTACGGGGACTATTGGGGGCATTCAGTACTTC	CSATGTIGGIQYF
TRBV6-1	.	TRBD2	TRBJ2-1	TGTGCCAGCAGTCAACCGGGACTAGGTGGCAATGAGCAGCTCTTC	CASSQPGLGGNEQLF
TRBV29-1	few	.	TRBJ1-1	TGCAGCGTAAAGGATCCGAACACTGAAGCTTTCTTT	CSVKDPNTEAFF
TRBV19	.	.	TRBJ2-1	TGTGCCAGTAGCCAAACAGGGAGCTCCTACAATGAGCAGTTCTTC	CASSQTGSSYNEQFF
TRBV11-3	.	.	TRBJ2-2	TGTGCCAGCAGCTTAGGAGGTGGGACCGGGGAGCTGTTTTTT	CASSLGGGTGELFF
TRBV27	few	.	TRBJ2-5	TGTGCCAGCAGTTCAAACCAGGCGCCTCGGACCCAGTACTTC	CASSSNQAPRTQYF
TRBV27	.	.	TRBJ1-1	TGTGCCAGCAGGCTGGGGGCAGGGAAAGGCACTGAAGCTTTCTTT	CASRLGAGKGTEAFF
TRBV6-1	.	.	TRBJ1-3	TGTGCCAGCAGTAACCCTCTCGGAAACACCATATATTTT	CASSNPLGNTIYF
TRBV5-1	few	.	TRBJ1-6	TGCGCCAGCAGCTTAGAGGAAAATTCACCCCTCCACTTT	CASSLEENSPLHF
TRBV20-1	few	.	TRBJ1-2	TGCAGTGCCAGTGGTTGGGGCTTGCGAGGCTACACCTTC	CSASGWGLRGYTF
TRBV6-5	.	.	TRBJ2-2	TGTGCCAGCAGTTACTCGAGTCCAGGGGAATGGACCGGGGAGCTGTTTTTT	CASSYSSPGEWTGELFF
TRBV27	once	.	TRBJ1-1	TGTGCCAGCAAGGGTTTGAAAGCGAACACTGAAGCTTTCTTT	CASKGLKANTEAFF
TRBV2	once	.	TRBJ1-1	TGTGCCAGCATCCCAGGGAGGGGTGAAGCTGAAGCTTTCTTT	CASIPGRGEAEAFF
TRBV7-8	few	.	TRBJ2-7	TGTGCCAGCAGCTTAGCGTCGGGGCGTAGGTCCTACGAGCAGTACTTC	CASSLASGRRSYEQYF
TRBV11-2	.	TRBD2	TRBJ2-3	TGTGCCAGCAGCTTCACTAGCGGGAGCCCGCCCGCAGATACGCAGTATTTT	CASSFTSGSPPADTQYF
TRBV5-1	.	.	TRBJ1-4	TGCGCCAGCAGCTTGGGGCCAACCGGCTCCACAGAAAAACTGTTTTTT	CASSLGPTGSTEKLFF
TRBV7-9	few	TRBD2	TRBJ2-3	TGTGCCAGCAGAAAGGGGCAGGGAGGGCCCCGAGAAGAAAATACGCAGTATTTT	CASRKGQGGPREENTQYF
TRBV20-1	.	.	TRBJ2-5	TGCAGTGCTCAGACAGAGGAGACCCAGTACTTC	CSAQTEETQYF
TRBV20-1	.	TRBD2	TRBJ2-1	TGCAGTGCTAGGGACCCGGCTAGCGGGACCTACAATGAGCAGTTCTTC	CSARDPASGTYNEQFF
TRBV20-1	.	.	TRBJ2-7	TGCAGTGCTAGTGTAGCGAACCCGAGCTCCTACGAGCAGTACTTC	CSASVANPSSYEQYF
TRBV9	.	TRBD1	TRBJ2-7	TGTGCCAGCAGCGTAGGTCCCCCAGGGACAGGATCGTACGAGCAGTACTTC	CASSVGPPGTGSYEQYF
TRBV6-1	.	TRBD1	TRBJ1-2	TGTGCCAGCAGTGAAACAGGGGGTAACTATGGCTACACCTTC	CASSETGGNYGYTF
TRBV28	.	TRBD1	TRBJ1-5	TGTGCCAGCAGTTTGGGACAGGGCAGCAATCAGCCCCAGCATTTT	CASSLGQGSNQPQHF
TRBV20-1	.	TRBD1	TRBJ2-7	TGCAGTACTCCGGGACAGGAATACGAGCAGTACTTC	CSTPGQEYEQYF
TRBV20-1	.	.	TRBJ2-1	TGCAGTGCTAGGAAGGACTACAATGAGCAGTTCTTC	CSARKDYNEQFF
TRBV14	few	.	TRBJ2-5	TGTGCCAGCAGGCCACAGGGAGGGGAGACCCAGTACTTC	CASRPQGGETQYF
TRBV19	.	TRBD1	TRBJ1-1	TGTGCCAGTAAGGGGGCTTTTGAGAACACTGAAGCTTTCTTT	CASKGAFENTEAFF
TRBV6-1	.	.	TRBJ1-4	TGTGCCAGCAGCCGATATACGGGATCGGCTAATGAAAAACTGTTTTTT	CASSRYTGSANEKLFF